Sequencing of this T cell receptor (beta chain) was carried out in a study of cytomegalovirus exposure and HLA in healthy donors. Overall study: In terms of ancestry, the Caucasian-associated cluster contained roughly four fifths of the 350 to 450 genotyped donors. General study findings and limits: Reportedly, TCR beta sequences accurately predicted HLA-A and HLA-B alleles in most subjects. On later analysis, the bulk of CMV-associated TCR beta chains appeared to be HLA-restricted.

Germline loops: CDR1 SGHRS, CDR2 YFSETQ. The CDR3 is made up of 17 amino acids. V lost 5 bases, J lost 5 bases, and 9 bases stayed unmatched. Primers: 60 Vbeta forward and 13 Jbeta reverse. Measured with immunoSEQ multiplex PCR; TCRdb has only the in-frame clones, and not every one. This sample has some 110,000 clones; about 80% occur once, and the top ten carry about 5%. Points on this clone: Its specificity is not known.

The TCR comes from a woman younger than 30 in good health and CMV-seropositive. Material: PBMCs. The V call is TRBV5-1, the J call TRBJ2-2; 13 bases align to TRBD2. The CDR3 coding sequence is TGCGCCAGCAGTTCAGATCCGGGACTAGCGGGAACCGGGGAGCTGTTTTTT. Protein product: CASSSDPGLAGTGELFF. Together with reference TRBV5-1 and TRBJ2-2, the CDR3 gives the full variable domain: KAGVTQTPRYLIKTRGQQVTLSCSPISGHRSVSWYQQTPGQGLQFLFEYFSETQRNKGNFPGRFSGRQFSNSRSEMNVSTLELGDSALYLCASSSDPGLAGTGELFFGEGSRLTVL.